The source of this T cell receptor beta chain is a study of identical twins. This clonotype was observed a few times. The authors used template switching to add a universal primer site and gave cDNA unique molecular identifiers. TCRdb processed the 5' RACE reads anew with MiXCR; each CDR3 protein has one entry. The sample lists under 300,000 distinct CDR3 sequences, around 6.5% occurring once. The germline CDR1 and CDR2 sequences are SEHNR and FQNEAQ (reference sequence). The CDR3 is 12 amino acids. Trimming removed 8 bases from V and 5 bases from J, with 12 bases in between. These data are also associated with another study on T cells expressing NK-cell markers. Per that paper: NKG2C+ dominant clonotype frequencies in six or seven donors were roughly 1.0-7.5% of CD8+ T cells.

The source is a woman under 30 in good health. What was sequenced was CD8+ T cells sorted from blood. The chain combines TRBV7-9 with TRBJ2-5; D might be TRBD1 (5 bases). The CDR3, as DNA: TGTGCCAGCCTAGGGGTTAGGGAGACCCAGTACTTC. As protein: CASLGVRETQYF.